The TCR beta chain described here comes from a study of cytomegalovirus exposure and HLA in healthy donors. Study background: About 180 million T cells yielded roughly 120 million unique TCR beta sequences in earlier analysis. Genotyping of under 500 donors showed that around 81% belonged to the Caucasian-associated ancestry cluster. Study conclusions and caveats: Cytomegalovirus association was listed for 164 TCR beta chains. Productive status was seen about 87% or about 30% of the time for most TCR beta V segments in an earlier analysis.

This PCR relied on a set of 60 Vbeta primers and 13 Jbeta primers. The data were produced by immunoSEQ multiplex PCR, yet TCRdb's version contains in-frame clones alone and is incomplete. The data contain roughly 120,000 clones, over 60% of them singletons. Of note for this clone: The antigen remains undetermined.

The CDR3 is 15 amino acids. V was trimmed by 4 bases and J by 5 bases, leaving 14 bases between them. Germline V gene lookup returns CDR1 SNHLY and CDR2 FYNNEI. Input material: PBMCs. The sequence was collected from a man aged 30 to 45 in good health and CMV-seropositive. The V gene is TRBV2, the J gene TRBJ1-4; D unresolved. The CDR3 loop is CASSARQALNEKLFF. The CDR3 DNA reads TGTGCCAGCAGTGCCCGGCAGGCCTTAAATGAAAAACTGTTTTTT.